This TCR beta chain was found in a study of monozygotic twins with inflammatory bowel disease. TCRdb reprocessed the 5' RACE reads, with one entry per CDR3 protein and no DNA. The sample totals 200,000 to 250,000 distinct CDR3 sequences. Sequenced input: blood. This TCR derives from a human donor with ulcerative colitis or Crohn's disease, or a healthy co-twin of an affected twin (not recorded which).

The CDR3 here is CASEKRTGPYGYTF. V is TRBV7-9 and J is TRBJ1-2; absent DNA, TCRdb's TRBD1 call cannot be checked. The CDR3 spans 14 residues. CDR1 and CDR2 from the germline V gene are SEHNR and FQNEAQ (reference sequence).